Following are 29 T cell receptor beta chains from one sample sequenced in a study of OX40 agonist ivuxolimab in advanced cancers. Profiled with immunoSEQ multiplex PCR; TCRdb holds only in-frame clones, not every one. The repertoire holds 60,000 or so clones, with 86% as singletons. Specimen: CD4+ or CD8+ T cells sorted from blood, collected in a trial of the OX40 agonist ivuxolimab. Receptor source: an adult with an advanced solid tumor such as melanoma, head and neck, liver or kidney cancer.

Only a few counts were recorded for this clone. Here the CDR3 reads CASSLARGLTEAFF. CDR3 nucleotides: TGTGCCAGCAGCTTAGCCAGGGGGCTAACTGAAGCTTTCTTT. V is TRBV7-2 and J is TRBJ1-1; 8 bases agree with TRBD1. Germline CDR1 and CDR2: SGHTA and FQGNSA. CDR3 length equals 14 residues. Unmatched junction bases numbered 2, after V lost 0 bases and J lost 5 bases.

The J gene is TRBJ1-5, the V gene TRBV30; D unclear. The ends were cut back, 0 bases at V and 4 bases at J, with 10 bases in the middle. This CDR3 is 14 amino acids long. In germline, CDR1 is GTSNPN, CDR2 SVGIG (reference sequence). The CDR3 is CAWSVSSSNQPQHF. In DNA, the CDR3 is TGTGCCTGGAGTGTAAGCAGCTCAAATCAGCCCCAGCATTTT. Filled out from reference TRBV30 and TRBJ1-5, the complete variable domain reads SQTIHQWPATLVQPVGSPLSLECTVEGTSNPNLYWYRQAAGRGLQLLFYSVGIGQISSEVPQNLSASRPQDRQFILSSKKLLLSDSGFYLCAWSVSSSNQPQHFGDGTRLSIL.

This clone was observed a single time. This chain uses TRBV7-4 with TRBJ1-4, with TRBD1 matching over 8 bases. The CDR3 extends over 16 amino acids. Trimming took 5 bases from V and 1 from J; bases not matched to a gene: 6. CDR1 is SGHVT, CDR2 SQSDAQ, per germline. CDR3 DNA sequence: TGTGCCAGCAGCCCCCGGACAGGGTTAACTAATGAAAAACTGTTTTTT. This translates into CASSPRTGLTNEKLFF.

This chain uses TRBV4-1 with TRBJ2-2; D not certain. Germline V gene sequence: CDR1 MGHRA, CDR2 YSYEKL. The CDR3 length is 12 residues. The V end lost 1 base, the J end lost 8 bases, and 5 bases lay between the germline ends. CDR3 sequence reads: CASSQGPGELFF. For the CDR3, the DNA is TGCGCCAGCAGCCAAGGCCCGGGGGAGCTGTTTTTT.

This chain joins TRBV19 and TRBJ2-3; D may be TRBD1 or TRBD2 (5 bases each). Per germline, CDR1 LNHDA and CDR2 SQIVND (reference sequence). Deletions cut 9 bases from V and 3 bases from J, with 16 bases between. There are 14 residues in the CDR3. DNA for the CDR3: TGTGCCAGCACGGGATTAGGGGAAACAGATACGCAGTATTTT. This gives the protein CASTGLGETDTQYF.

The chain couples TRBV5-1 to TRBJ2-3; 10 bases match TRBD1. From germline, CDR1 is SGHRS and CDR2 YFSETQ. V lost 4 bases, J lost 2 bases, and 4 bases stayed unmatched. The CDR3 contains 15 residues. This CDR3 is CASSAGTGDTDTQYF. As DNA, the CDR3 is TGCGCCAGCAGCGCCGGGACAGGGGACACAGATACGCAGTATTTT. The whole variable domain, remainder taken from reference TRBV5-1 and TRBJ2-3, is KAGVTQTPRYLIKTRGQQVTLSCSPISGHRSVSWYQQTPGQGLQFLFEYFSETQRNKGNFPGRFSGRQFSNSRSEMNVSTLELGDSALYLCASSAGTGDTDTQYFGPGTRLTVL.

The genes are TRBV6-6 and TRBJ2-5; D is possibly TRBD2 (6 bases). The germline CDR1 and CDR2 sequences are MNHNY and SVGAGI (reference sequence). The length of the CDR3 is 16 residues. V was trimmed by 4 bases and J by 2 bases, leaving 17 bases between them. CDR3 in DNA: TGTGCCAGCAGTTCCCGGACTATCGGGGGACAAGAGACCCAGTACTTC. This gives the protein CASSSRTIGGQETQYF.

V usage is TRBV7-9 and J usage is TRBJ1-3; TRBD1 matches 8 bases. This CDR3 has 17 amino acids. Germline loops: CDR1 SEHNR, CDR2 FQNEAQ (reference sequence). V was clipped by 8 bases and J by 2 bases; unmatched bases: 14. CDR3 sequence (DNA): TGTGCCAGCGGCGTGAGGCTCGACAGGGGAGCTGGAAACACCATATATTTT. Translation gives CASGVRLDRGAGNTIYF.

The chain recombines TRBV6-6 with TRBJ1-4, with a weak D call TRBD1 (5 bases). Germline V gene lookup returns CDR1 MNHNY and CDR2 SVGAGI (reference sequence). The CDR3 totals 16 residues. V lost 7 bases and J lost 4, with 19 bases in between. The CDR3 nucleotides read TGTGCCAGCATTAAAGGCACCACAGGCCGTAATGAAAAACTGTTTTTT. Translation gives CASIKGTTGRNEKLFF.

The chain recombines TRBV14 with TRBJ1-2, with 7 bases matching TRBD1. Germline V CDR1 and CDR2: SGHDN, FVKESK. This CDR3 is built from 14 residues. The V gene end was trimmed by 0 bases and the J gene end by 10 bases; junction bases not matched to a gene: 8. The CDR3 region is CASSQDGGTASYTF. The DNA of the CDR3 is TGTGCCAGCAGCCAAGATGGAGGGACAGCGTCCTACACCTTC.

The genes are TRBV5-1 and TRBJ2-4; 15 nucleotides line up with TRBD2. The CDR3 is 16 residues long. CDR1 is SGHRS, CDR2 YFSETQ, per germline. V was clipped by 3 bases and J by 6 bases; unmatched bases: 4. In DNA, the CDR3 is TGCGCCAGCAGCTCGGGGACTAGCGGGGGGTTAAACATTCAGTACTTC. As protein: CASSSGTSGGLNIQYF.

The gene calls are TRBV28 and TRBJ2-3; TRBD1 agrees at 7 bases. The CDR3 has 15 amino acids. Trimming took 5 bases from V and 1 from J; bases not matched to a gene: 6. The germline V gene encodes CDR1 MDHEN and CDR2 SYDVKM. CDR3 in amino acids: CASSLGQVRTDTQYF. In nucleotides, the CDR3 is TGTGCCAGCAGTCTAGGACAGGTCCGCACAGATACGCAGTATTTT.

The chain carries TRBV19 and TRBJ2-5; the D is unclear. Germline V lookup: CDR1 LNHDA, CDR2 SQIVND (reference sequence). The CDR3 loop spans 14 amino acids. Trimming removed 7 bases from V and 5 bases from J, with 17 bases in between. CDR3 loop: CASTSSPMGETQYF. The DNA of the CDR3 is TGTGCCAGTACCAGCTCCCCTATGGGCGAGACCCAGTACTTC.

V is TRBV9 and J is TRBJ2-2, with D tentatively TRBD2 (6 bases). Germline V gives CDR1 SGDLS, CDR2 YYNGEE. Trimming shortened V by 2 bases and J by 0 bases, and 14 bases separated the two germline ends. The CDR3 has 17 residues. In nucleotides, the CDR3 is TGTGCCAGCAGCGTGCCCTTCGGGAGAGCGAACACCGGGGAGCTGTTTTTT. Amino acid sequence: CASSVPFGRANTGELFF.

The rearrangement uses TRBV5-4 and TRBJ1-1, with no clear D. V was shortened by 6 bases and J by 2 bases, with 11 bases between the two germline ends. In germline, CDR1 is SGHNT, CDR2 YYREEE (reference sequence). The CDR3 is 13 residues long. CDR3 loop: CASKWTDNTEAFF. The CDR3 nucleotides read TGTGCCAGCAAATGGACGGATAACACTGAAGCTTTCTTT. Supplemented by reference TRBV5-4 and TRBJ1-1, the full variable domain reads ETGVTQSPTHLIKTRGQQVTLRCSSQSGHNTVSWYQQALGQGPQFIFQYYREEENGRGNFPPRFSGLQFPNYSSELNVNALELDDSALYLCASKWTDNTEAFFGQGTRLTVV.

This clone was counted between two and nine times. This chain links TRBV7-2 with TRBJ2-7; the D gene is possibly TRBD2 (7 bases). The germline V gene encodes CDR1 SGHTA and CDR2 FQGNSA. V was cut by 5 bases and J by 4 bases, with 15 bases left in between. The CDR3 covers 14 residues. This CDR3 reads CASSGTGGDYEQYF. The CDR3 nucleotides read TGTGCCAGCAGCGGTACGGGGGGCGATTACGAGCAGTACTTC.

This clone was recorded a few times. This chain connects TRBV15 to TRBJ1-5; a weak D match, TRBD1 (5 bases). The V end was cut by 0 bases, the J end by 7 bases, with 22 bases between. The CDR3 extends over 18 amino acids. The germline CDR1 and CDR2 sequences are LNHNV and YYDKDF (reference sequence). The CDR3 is CATSRELQAGYPLQPQHF. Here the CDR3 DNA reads TGTGCCACCAGCAGAGAGCTCCAGGCAGGGTACCCCCTCCAGCCCCAGCATTTT. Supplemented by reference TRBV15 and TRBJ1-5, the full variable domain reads DAMVIQNPRYQVTQFGKPVTLSCSQTLNHNVMYWYQQKSSQAPKLLFHYYDKDFNNEADTPDNFQSRRPNTSFCFLDIRSPGLGDTAMYLCATSRELQAGYPLQPQHFGDGTRLSIL.

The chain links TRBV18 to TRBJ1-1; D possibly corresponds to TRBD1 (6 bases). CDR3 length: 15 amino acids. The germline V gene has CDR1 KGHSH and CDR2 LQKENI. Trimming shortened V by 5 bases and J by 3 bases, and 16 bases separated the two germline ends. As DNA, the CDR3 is TGTGCCAGCTCAGCTGGAACAGGGTCTGACACTGAAGCTTTCTTT. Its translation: CASSAGTGSDTEAFF.

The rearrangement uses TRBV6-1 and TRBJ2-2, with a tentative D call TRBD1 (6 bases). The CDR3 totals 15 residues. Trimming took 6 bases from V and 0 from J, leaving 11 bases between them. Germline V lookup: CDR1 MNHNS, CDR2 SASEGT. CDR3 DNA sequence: TGTGCCAGCAGGAAGGGGGAAACGAACACCGGGGAGCTGTTTTTT. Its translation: CASRKGETNTGELFF.

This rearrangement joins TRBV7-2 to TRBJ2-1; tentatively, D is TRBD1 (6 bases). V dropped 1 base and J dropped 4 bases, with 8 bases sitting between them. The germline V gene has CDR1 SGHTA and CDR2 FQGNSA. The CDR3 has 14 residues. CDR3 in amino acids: CASSLGTAYNEQFF. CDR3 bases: TGTGCCAGCAGCTTAGGGACAGCATACAATGAGCAGTTCTTC. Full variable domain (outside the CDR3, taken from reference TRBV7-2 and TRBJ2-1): GAGVSQSPSNKVTEKGKDVELRCDPISGHTALYWYRQSLGQGLEFLIYFQGNSAPDKSGLPSDRFSAERTGGSVSTLTIQRTQQEDSAVYLCASSLGTAYNEQFFGPGTRLTVL.

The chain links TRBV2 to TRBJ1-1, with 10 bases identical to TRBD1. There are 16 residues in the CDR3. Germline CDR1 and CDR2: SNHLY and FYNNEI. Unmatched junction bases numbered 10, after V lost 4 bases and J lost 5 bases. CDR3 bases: TGTGCCAGCAGTGGATTAGGACAGGGGGTGGGAACTGAAGCTTTCTTT. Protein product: CASSGLGQGVGTEAFF.

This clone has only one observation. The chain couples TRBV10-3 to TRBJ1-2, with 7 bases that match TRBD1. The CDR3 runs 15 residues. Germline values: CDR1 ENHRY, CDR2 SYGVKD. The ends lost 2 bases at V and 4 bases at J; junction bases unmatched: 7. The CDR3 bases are TGTGCCATCAGTGAGACAGGGGTCAACTCCTATGGCTACACCTTC. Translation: CAISETGVNSYGYTF.

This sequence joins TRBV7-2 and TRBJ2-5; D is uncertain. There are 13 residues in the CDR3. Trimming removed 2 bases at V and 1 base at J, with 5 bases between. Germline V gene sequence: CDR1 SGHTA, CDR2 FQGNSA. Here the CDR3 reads CASSLNSQETQYF. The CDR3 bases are TGTGCCAGCAGCTTAAACAGCCAAGAGACCCAGTACTTC.

CDR3 coding DNA: TGTGCCAGCAGCTTAAGCCCTCCGGTCACTGAAGCTTTCTTT. It translates to CASSLSPPVTEAFF. The chain carries TRBV7-3 and TRBJ1-1; D is ambiguous. The CDR3 runs 14 residues. The V end was cut by 1 base, the J end by 4 bases, with 10 bases between. Germline values: CDR1 SGHTA, CDR2 FQGTGA. Drawing the rest from reference TRBV7-3 and TRBJ1-1, the complete variable domain is GAGVSQTPSNKVTEKGKYVELRCDPISGHTALYWYRQSLGQGPEFLIYFQGTGAADDSGLPNDRFFAVRPEGSVSTLKIQRTERGDSAVYLCASSLSPPVTEAFFGQGTRLTVV.

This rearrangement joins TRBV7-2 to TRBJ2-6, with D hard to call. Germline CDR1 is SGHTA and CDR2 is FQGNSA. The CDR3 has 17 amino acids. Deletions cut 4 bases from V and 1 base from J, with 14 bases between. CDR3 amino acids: CASSSHSTISGANVLTF. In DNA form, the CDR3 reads TGTGCCAGCAGCTCCCACAGTACCATATCTGGGGCCAACGTCCTGACTTTC. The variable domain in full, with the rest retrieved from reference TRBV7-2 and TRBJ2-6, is GAGVSQSPSNKVTEKGKDVELRCDPISGHTALYWYRQSLGQGLEFLIYFQGNSAPDKSGLPSDRFSAERTGGSVSTLTIQRTQQEDSAVYLCASSSHSTISGANVLTFGAGSRLTVL.

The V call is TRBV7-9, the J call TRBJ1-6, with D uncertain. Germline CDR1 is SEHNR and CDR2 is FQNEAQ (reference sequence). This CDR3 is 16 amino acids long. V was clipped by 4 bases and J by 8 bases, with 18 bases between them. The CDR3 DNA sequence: TGTGCCAGCAGCTCTAGCATAGGTACTGGCCATTCACCCCTCCACTTT. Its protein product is CASSSSIGTGHSPLHF.

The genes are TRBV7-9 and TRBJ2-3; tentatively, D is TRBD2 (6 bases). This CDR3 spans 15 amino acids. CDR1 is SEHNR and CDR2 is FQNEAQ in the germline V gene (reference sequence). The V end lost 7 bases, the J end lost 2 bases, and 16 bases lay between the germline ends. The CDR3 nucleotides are TGTGCCAGCACCCAGGCCCCGGGGGACACAGATACGCAGTATTTT. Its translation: CASTQAPGDTDTQYF.

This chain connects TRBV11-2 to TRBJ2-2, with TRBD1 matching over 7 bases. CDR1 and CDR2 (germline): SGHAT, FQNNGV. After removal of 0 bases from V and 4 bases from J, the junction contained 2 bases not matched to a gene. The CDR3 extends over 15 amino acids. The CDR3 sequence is CASSLESGGTGELFF. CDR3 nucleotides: TGTGCCAGCAGCTTAGAGTCAGGGGGCACCGGGGAGCTGTTTTTT.

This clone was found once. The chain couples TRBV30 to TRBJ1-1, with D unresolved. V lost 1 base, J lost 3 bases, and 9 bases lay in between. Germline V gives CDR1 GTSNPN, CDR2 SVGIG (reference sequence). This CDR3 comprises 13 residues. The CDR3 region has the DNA TGTGCCTGGAGTGCCCAGGAGGACACTGAAGCTTTCTTT. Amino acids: CAWSAQEDTEAFF.